This record looks at one TCR beta chain sequence and its context. These data belong to a study of blood T cell repertoires in COVID-19. Sequencing used immunoSEQ multiplex PCR; TCRdb keeps in-frame clones, though not all of them. The repertoire has under 150,000 clones, around 80% of them found once; the top ten carry approximately 6.3%. V shed 5 bases, J shed 11 bases, and the junction held 11 bases outside the gene matches. The CDR3 extends over 13 amino acids. Per the germline V gene, CDR1 is SGHAT and CDR2 is FQNNGV. Material for sequencing was peripheral blood. The J gene is TRBJ2-5, the V gene TRBV11-2; TRBD2 matches 7 bases. This receptor was identified in an elderly man with active or convalescent COVID-19. CDR3 DNA sequence: TGTGCCAGCAGCGCGGGACTAAATAGTAATCAGTACTTC. Translating it yields CASSAGLNSNQYF.